A single sample gave rise to the 7 T cell receptor beta chains below, sequenced in a study of T cell changes during pregnancy in multiple sclerosis. Produced via immunoSEQ multiplex PCR; TCRdb's table is partial and in-frame only. The sample records some 70,000 clones, around nine tenths being singletons. Material: peripheral blood, obtained after pregnancy. The receptor source for this set is a female donor in good health, enrolled as a control in a pregnancy study.

The rearrangement uses TRBV4-3 and TRBJ2-7; perhaps TRBD2 as D (5 bases). The length of the CDR3 is 15 residues. V was shortened by 4 bases and J by 0 bases, with 13 bases between the two germline ends. CDR1 and CDR2 (germline): LGHNA, YSLEER. CDR3 protein: CASSPGETSSYEQYF. For the CDR3, the DNA is TGCGCCAGCAGCCCCGGGGAGACCAGCTCCTACGAGCAGTACTTC.

This clone was found once. The chain uses TRBV29-1 and TRBJ2-7; D remains ambiguous. V was trimmed by 4 bases and J by 5 bases, leaving 18 bases between them. Germline CDR1 and CDR2: SQVTM and ANQGSEA. The CDR3 consists of 14 residues. CDR3 amino acids: CSVAQTKRFNEQYF. The CDR3 coding sequence is TGCAGCGTTGCTCAGACAAAAAGGTTCAACGAGCAGTACTTC.

This chain uses TRBV18 with TRBJ2-7, with D hard to call. Looked up from germline, CDR1 is KGHSH and CDR2 is LQKENI. V was pared by 2 bases and J by 0 bases, with 5 bases between. This CDR3 comprises 13 residues. DNA of the CDR3: TGTGCCAGCTCACCATCGTCCTCCTACGAGCAGTACTTC. It translates to CASSPSSSYEQYF. The entire variable domain, with the rest obtained from reference TRBV18 and TRBJ2-7, is as follows: NAGVMQNPRHLVRRRGQEARLRCSPMKGHSHVYWYRQLPEEGLKFMVYLQKENIIDESGMPKERFSAEFPKEGPSILRIQQVVRGDSAAYFCASSPSSSYEQYFGPGTRLTVT.

The chain uses TRBV5-1 and TRBJ1-3; D is unclear. Trimming shortened V by 1 base and J by 0 bases, and 11 bases separated the two germline ends. This CDR3 has 16 residues. The V gene's germline CDR1 is SGHRS and CDR2 YFSETQ. CDR3 DNA sequence: TGCGCCAGCAGCTTGAGTGACGGAGTCTCTGGAAACACCATATATTTT. As protein: CASSLSDGVSGNTIYF.

The genes are TRBV5-8 and TRBJ2-3; tentative D call: TRBD1 (5 bases). The CDR3 length is 16 residues. Trimming removed 0 bases at V and 2 bases at J, with 13 bases between. Germline-derived CDR1 and CDR2 are SGHTS and YDEGEE. CDR3 in amino acids: CASSLGGRFSTDTQYF. The CDR3 nucleotides read TGTGCCAGCAGCTTGGGGGGCCGGTTTTCCACAGATACGCAGTATTTT.

The chain joins TRBV5-1 to TRBJ2-6; 15 nucleotides line up with TRBD2. This CDR3 comprises 18 residues. Germline CDR1 is SGHRS and CDR2 is YFSETQ. The J segment lost 2 bases and the V segment lost 5 bases, leaving 5 bases of the junction unmatched. The CDR3 spells CASSPGLAGGPGANVLTF. In DNA, the CDR3 is TGCGCCAGCAGTCCAGGACTAGCGGGAGGGCCTGGGGCCAACGTCCTGACTTTC.

The V and J genes are TRBV5-1 and TRBJ2-7; 7 nucleotides line up with TRBD2. V lost 2 bases to trimming and J lost 2 bases; unmatched junction nucleotides: 1. This CDR3 spans 13 amino acids. CDR1 and CDR2 from the germline V gene are SGHRS and YFSETQ. CDR3 region: CASSLAGTYEQYF. Written as DNA, the CDR3 is TGCGCCAGCAGCTTAGCGGGAACCTACGAGCAGTACTTC.